Listed below are T cell receptor beta chains from one sample, sequenced in a study of blood T cell repertoires in COVID-19. TCRdb keeps only in-frame clones here, not all; method: immunoSEQ multiplex PCR. The sample lists some 170,000 clones; roughly 90% were seen once. The sample was peripheral blood. The receptor set was obtained from a woman in her 50s with acute or convalescent COVID-19. Both conserved end residues are part of each CDR3. Fields, in order: clone size, J gene, V gene, D gene, CDR3 protein, CDR3 DNA. D genes are given only for firm matches. Expanded clones are given a class, and other clones once, few, many or no size at all.

abundance: .; j_gene: TRBJ1-1; v_gene: TRBV19; d_gene: TRBD1; CDR3aa: CASSERDRVGTEAFF; CDR3nt: TGTGCCAGTAGCGAGAGGGACAGGGTGGGCACTGAAGCTTTCTTT
abundance: .; j_gene: TRBJ1-5; v_gene: TRBV7-9; d_gene: .; CDR3aa: CASDLVPGQPQHF; CDR3nt: TGTGCCAGCGATCTAGTGCCAGGGCAGCCCCAGCATTTT
abundance: .; j_gene: TRBJ1-2; v_gene: TRBV29-1; d_gene: TRBD1; CDR3aa: CSVTLDRASGYTF; CDR3nt: TGCAGCGTTACCTTAGACAGGGCCTCAGGCTACACCTTC
abundance: once; j_gene: TRBJ1-1; v_gene: TRBV18; d_gene: .; CDR3aa: CASSLAHYSEAFF; CDR3nt: TGTGCCAGCTCACTAGCACATTACTCTGAAGCTTTCTTT
abundance: once; j_gene: TRBJ2-7; v_gene: TRBV5-4; d_gene: .; CDR3aa: CASSLAVPDEQYF; CDR3nt: TGTGCCAGCTCCCTTGCGGTGCCAGACGAGCAGTACTTC
abundance: .; j_gene: TRBJ1-2; v_gene: TRBV29-1; d_gene: TRBD1; CDR3aa: CSVGQGLGYTF; CDR3nt: TGCAGCGTTGGACAGGGGTTAGGCTACACCTTC
abundance: .; j_gene: TRBJ1-2; v_gene: TRBV21-1; d_gene: .; CDR3aa: CASILSLGTGKVDGGYTF; CDR3nt: TGTGCCAGCATCTTATCCCTAGGGACAGGGAAAGTGGATGGCGGCTACACCTTC
abundance: .; j_gene: TRBJ2-3; v_gene: TRBV6-6; d_gene: .; CDR3aa: CASSRGRGSDTQYF; CDR3nt: TGTGCCAGCAGTCGGGGCAGGGGATCCGATACGCAGTATTTT
abundance: .; j_gene: TRBJ2-1; v_gene: TRBV3-1/TRBV3-2; d_gene: .; CDR3aa: CASSQDFRAYNEQFF; CDR3nt: TGTGCCAGCAGCCAAGATTTCAGGGCCTACAATGAGCAGTTCTTC
abundance: .; j_gene: TRBJ1-5; v_gene: TRBV6-1; d_gene: .; CDR3aa: CASSESTAGSNQPQHF; CDR3nt: TGTGCCAGCAGTGAAAGCACCGCTGGTAGTAATCAGCCCCAGCATTTT
abundance: .; j_gene: TRBJ1-3; v_gene: TRBV30; d_gene: TRBD1; CDR3aa: CAWSSGTAGNTIYF; CDR3nt: TGTGCCTGGAGTTCCGGGACAGCCGGAAACACCATATATTTT
abundance: once; j_gene: TRBJ1-1; v_gene: TRBV29-1; d_gene: TRBD1; CDR3aa: CSVGDRDNTEAFF; CDR3nt: TGCAGCGTAGGGGACAGGGATAACACTGAAGCTTTCTTT
abundance: .; j_gene: TRBJ1-2; v_gene: TRBV10-3; d_gene: .; CDR3aa: CAISSSGAANYGYTF; CDR3nt: TGTGCCATCAGTAGCTCAGGGGCGGCTAACTATGGCTACACCTTC
abundance: few; j_gene: TRBJ1-1; v_gene: TRBV7-2; d_gene: .; CDR3aa: CASSPTFGQNTEAFF; CDR3nt: TGTGCCAGCAGCCCCACCTTCGGACAGAACACTGAAGCTTTCTTT
abundance: .; j_gene: TRBJ1-1; v_gene: TRBV7-9; d_gene: .; CDR3aa: CASSLTIATGKGTEAFF; CDR3nt: TGTGCCAGCAGCTTAACAATCGCGACAGGAAAAGGGACTGAAGCTTTCTTT
abundance: .; j_gene: TRBJ1-3; v_gene: TRBV6-5; d_gene: .; CDR3aa: CATEVSSSSGNTIYF; CDR3nt: TGTGCCACCGAGGTGAGCTCAAGCTCTGGAAACACCATATATTTT
abundance: .; j_gene: TRBJ1-2; v_gene: TRBV15; d_gene: .; CDR3aa: CATSREGGGYTF; CDR3nt: TGTGCCACCAGCAGAGAAGGCGGTGGCTACACCTTC
abundance: .; j_gene: TRBJ2-3; v_gene: TRBV11-2; d_gene: TRBD1; CDR3aa: CASSSGQGNTQYF; CDR3nt: TGTGCCAGCAGCAGCGGACAGGGGAATACGCAGTATTTT
abundance: .; j_gene: TRBJ2-1; v_gene: TRBV2; d_gene: .; CDR3aa: CASSQGGGLEQFF; CDR3nt: TGTGCCAGCAGTCAAGGGGGGGGTCTTGAGCAGTTCTTC
abundance: few; j_gene: TRBJ2-7; v_gene: TRBV5-1; d_gene: .; CDR3aa: CASSLYGQTYEQYF; CDR3nt: TGCGCCAGCAGCTTGTACGGACAGACCTACGAGCAGTACTTC
abundance: .; j_gene: TRBJ1-2; v_gene: TRBV5-8; d_gene: .; CDR3aa: CASSFSGKGYTF; CDR3nt: TGTGCCAGCAGCTTTTCAGGGAAGGGCTACACCTTC
abundance: .; j_gene: TRBJ1-2; v_gene: TRBV5-5; d_gene: .; CDR3aa: CASSLAWTDGYTF; CDR3nt: TGTGCCAGCAGCTTGGCCTGGACAGATGGCTACACCTTC
abundance: once; j_gene: TRBJ2-1; v_gene: TRBV11-2; d_gene: TRBD2; CDR3aa: CASSLELAGVGEQFF; CDR3nt: TGTGCCAGCAGCTTAGAACTAGCGGGAGTCGGTGAGCAGTTCTTC
abundance: .; j_gene: TRBJ2-1; v_gene: TRBV27; d_gene: .; CDR3aa: CASSYSGAEQFF; CDR3nt: TGTGCCAGCAGTTACTCGGGAGCAGAACAGTTCTTC
abundance: .; j_gene: TRBJ2-1; v_gene: TRBV4-1; d_gene: .; CDR3aa: CASSQGQGHGGNEQFF; CDR3nt: TGCGCCAGCAGCCAAGGGCAGGGGCACGGTGGGAATGAGCAGTTCTTC
abundance: .; j_gene: TRBJ2-7; v_gene: TRBV7-9; d_gene: .; CDR3aa: CASSVGDSYSYEQYF; CDR3nt: TGTGCCAGCAGCGTAGGAGACTCCTACTCCTACGAGCAGTACTTC
abundance: .; j_gene: TRBJ2-3; v_gene: TRBV7-9; d_gene: TRBD2; CDR3aa: CASSPGLAVRNTDTQYF; CDR3nt: TGTGCCAGCAGCCCGGGACTAGCGGTTCGCAACACAGATACGCAGTATTTT
abundance: .; j_gene: TRBJ1-5; v_gene: TRBV4-3; d_gene: .; CDR3aa: CASSQDLGGDQPQHF; CDR3nt: TGCGCCAGCAGCCAAGATCTGGGCGGGGATCAGCCCCAGCATTTT
abundance: few; j_gene: TRBJ1-1; v_gene: TRBV6-2/TRBV6-3; d_gene: TRBD1; CDR3aa: CASSPPTDRGTTEAFF; CDR3nt: TGTGCCAGCAGTCCACCCACGGACAGGGGGACCACTGAAGCTTTCTTT
abundance: .; j_gene: TRBJ2-7; v_gene: TRBV5-1; d_gene: .; CDR3aa: CASSSHGGTASYEQYF; CDR3nt: TGCGCCAGCAGCTCGCACGGAGGGACAGCCTCCTACGAGCAGTACTTC
abundance: once; j_gene: TRBJ2-1; v_gene: TRBV13; d_gene: .; CDR3aa: CASSLNKGAYNEQFF; CDR3nt: TGTGCCAGCAGCCTTAACAAGGGAGCCTACAATGAGCAGTTCTTC
abundance: .; j_gene: TRBJ2-7; v_gene: TRBV7-2; d_gene: TRBD1; CDR3aa: CASSLGGTGNEQYF; CDR3nt: TGTGCCAGCAGCTTAGGGGGGACAGGGAACGAGCAGTACTTC
abundance: .; j_gene: TRBJ1-2; v_gene: TRBV18; d_gene: .; CDR3aa: CASSPTADFFGYTF; CDR3nt: TGTGCCAGCTCACCTACCGCAGACTTCTTCGGCTACACCTTC
abundance: .; j_gene: TRBJ2-7; v_gene: TRBV5-1; d_gene: TRBD2; CDR3aa: CASSPRTSGSEQYF; CDR3nt: TGCGCCAGCAGCCCCCGGACTAGCGGGAGCGAGCAGTACTTC
abundance: .; j_gene: TRBJ1-2; v_gene: TRBV7-9; d_gene: TRBD1; CDR3aa: CASSPRTGPPYSANYGYTF; CDR3nt: TGTGCCAGCAGCCCACGGACAGGTCCGCCGTATTCAGCTAACTATGGCTACACCTTC
abundance: .; j_gene: TRBJ2-1; v_gene: TRBV19; d_gene: .; CDR3aa: CASKRVEHANEQFF; CDR3nt: TGTGCCAGTAAACGTGTCGAGCATGCCAATGAGCAGTTCTTC
abundance: .; j_gene: TRBJ1-2; v_gene: TRBV6-5; d_gene: .; CDR3aa: CASSYRSRANYGYTF; CDR3nt: TGTGCCAGCAGTTATCGGTCTCGAGCTAACTATGGCTACACCTTC
abundance: .; j_gene: TRBJ2-7; v_gene: TRBV2; d_gene: TRBD1; CDR3aa: CASTWDRGYEQYF; CDR3nt: TGTGCCAGCACATGGGACAGGGGCTACGAGCAGTACTTC
abundance: .; j_gene: TRBJ1-1; v_gene: TRBV19; d_gene: .; CDR3aa: CASNVGSGTEAFF; CDR3nt: TGTGCCAGTAACGTGGGGTCGGGGACTGAAGCTTTCTTT
abundance: .; j_gene: TRBJ1-2; v_gene: TRBV24-1; d_gene: .; CDR3aa: CATSDFRGNYGYTF; CDR3nt: TGTGCCACCAGTGATTTTCGGGGGAACTATGGCTACACCTTC